The sequence of this TCR beta chain was determined in a study of technical replicates of blood from a few donors. The J segment lost 8 bases and the V segment lost 6 bases, leaving 17 bases of the junction unmatched. The CDR3 sequence is 17 residues long. Germline loops: CDR1 LGHNT, CDR2 FRNRAP. TCRdb keeps only in-frame clones here, not all; method: immunoSEQ multiplex PCR. The sample contains about 94,000 clones, 96% of which appear only once. The receptor's source is a human donor in good health. The chain joins TRBV12-5 to TRBJ1-4, with 8 bases that match TRBD1. The sequenced material came from T cells isolated from PBMCs. The CDR3 DNA follows: TGTGCTAGTGGGGCTCCCGGCCCGGACAGGGATAAGGAAAAACTGTTTTTT. Translating gives CASGAPGPDRDKEKLFF.